This T cell receptor beta chain was captured in a study of T-cell reconstitution after alpha-beta-depleted transplantation in children. Study-wide findings and caveats: T-cell counts and diversity were attributed mostly to newly produced T cells one year after transplant.

Germline-derived CDR1 and CDR2 are LGHDT and YNNKEL (reference sequence). The CDR3 has 17 residues. The trim removed 4 bases at V and 0 bases at J, leaving 3 bases unmatched. This clonotype was observed a few times. Its matching antigen is unknown. Unique molecular identifiers were incorporated during preparation of the TCRbeta library. From the PCR reads, TCRdb called clonotypes with MiXCR, one entry per CDR3 protein. The sample has about 460,000 distinct CDR3 sequences, about 10% seen once; the top ten hold 14%. This chain uses TRBV3-1 with TRBJ2-6; 10 nucleotides line up with TRBD1. The sequences come from PBMCs, mostly from graft donor cells, collected 180 days after TCRalphabeta/CD19-depleted stem cell transplant. The receptor's source is a female patient aged 2 to 10 who had a stem cell transplant for aplastic anemia, so the T cells may come from the graft donor. The CDR3 region is CASSPRTGGSGANVLTF. The CDR3 region has the DNA TGTGCCAGCAGCCCGAGGACAGGGGGCTCTGGGGCCAACGTCCTGACTTTC.